One T cell receptor (beta chain) is described in this entry. Its antigen is undetermined. The record originates from a study of post-analysis software for immune sequencing data. Study-level background: Relapsing-remitting, secondary progressive and progressive-relapsing multiple sclerosis were all included among the disease courses.

Included in the TCR beta cDNA libraries were unique molecular identifiers. Yield was approximately 500,000 cDNA molecules from approximately 0.91 to 9.4 million T cells. TCRdb analysed the PCR reads with MiXCR anew, one entry per CDR3 protein. This table holds hundreds of thousands of distinct CDR3 sequences, 30% to 40% found once. Notes on the study in general: Compared against controls, patients with multiple sclerosis displayed significantly lower normalized Chao1 diversity. Roughly five TRBV segments were more frequent in patients than controls; TRBV5-6, TRBV5-1 and TRBV20-1 belonged to this group.

Germline lookup yields CDR1 MNHNY and CDR2 SVGAGI (reference sequence). The CDR3 spans 15 residues. Trimming removed 6 bases from V and 12 bases from J; junction bases left unmatched: 12. The chain links TRBV6-6 to TRBJ2-1; 12 nucleotides match TRBD1. The specimen was blood. This clonotype was sampled from a girl aged 2-9 years with multiple sclerosis. The CDR3 here is CASREPGQGADGQFF. In nucleotides, the CDR3 is TGTGCCAGCAGAGAACCGGGACAGGGGGCGGATGGGCAGTTCTTC.